These 11 T cell receptor beta chains were sequenced from one sample in a study of Ad26.COV2.S vaccination and SARS-CoV-2 variants. Treatment reported: some 20 received Ad26.COV2.S at low or high dose, single or two shots; 5 received placebo; per-sample allocation not given. Day 63 after the first vaccine or placebo injection was the time point for sampling. The assay was immunoSEQ multiplex PCR, and TCRdb's table has in-frame clones only and misses some. The profile covers about 400,000 clones, with approximately 90% appearing a single time and about 3.5% taken by the ten largest. Sequencing was performed on peripheral blood, taken in a trial of Ad26.COV2.S vaccine versus placebo. The receptors were sampled from a person aged 18-65 years who received the Ad26.COV2.S COVID-19 vaccine or a placebo.

The chain employs TRBV5-1 and TRBJ2-5; TRBD2 might be the D (5 bases). The germline CDR1 and CDR2 sequences are SGHRS and YFSETQ. V was cut by 2 bases and J by 2 bases, with 13 bases left in between. The CDR3 contains 15 residues. The CDR3 reads CASSFLGAEQETQYF. The CDR3 DNA reads TGCGCCAGCAGCTTCTTGGGAGCGGAACAAGAGACCCAGTACTTC.

The chain recombines TRBV7-6 with TRBJ2-4; D remains ambiguous. V lost 5 bases to trimming and J lost 1 base, with 12 bases between them. Germline V gene data show CDR1 as SGHVS and CDR2 as FNYEAQ. This CDR3 comprises 15 residues. CDR3: CASSRGWDAKNIQYF. CDR3 nucleotide sequence: TGTGCCAGCAGCCGCGGCTGGGATGCCAAAAACATTCAGTACTTC.

The rearrangement links TRBV6-1 to TRBJ2-7, with unresolved D. V was clipped by 1 base and J by 4 bases, with 11 bases between them. CDR3 size: 14 residues. Germline loops: CDR1 MNHNS, CDR2 SASEGT. As DNA, the CDR3 is TGTGCCAGCAGTGAAGGGAGCCAAACTTACGAGCAGTACTTC. Translating it yields CASSEGSQTYEQYF.

In DNA, the CDR3 is TGTGCCAGCAGCCAGATCACAGGGGGTGGTGAGCAGTTCTTC. This gives the protein CASSQITGGGEQFF. The chain carries TRBV9 and TRBJ2-1, with TRBD1 identical over 8 bases. V trimming: 4 bases; J trimming: 9 bases; junction bases outside the gene matches: 9. CDR3 length: 14 residues. The germline gives CDR1 SGDLS, CDR2 YYNGEE.

The CDR3 coding sequence is TGTGCCAGCAGCTTAGGGGGCTCGGGGGGAAGAAGGGAGCAGTACTTC. This encodes CASSLGGSGGRREQYF. The genes are TRBV7-2 and TRBJ2-7; 7 bases line up with TRBD2. After removal of 1 base from V and 7 bases from J, the junction contained 13 bases not matched to a gene. Germline CDR1 is SGHTA and CDR2 is FQGNSA. The CDR3 spans 16 residues.

The chain has TRBV10-3 and TRBJ2-2; D unclear. V gave up 3 bases and J gave up 1 base, with 3 bases separating them. This CDR3 has 13 residues. Germline values: CDR1 ENHRY, CDR2 SYGVKD. CDR3 residues: CAISDQNTGELFF. DNA for the CDR3: TGTGCCATCAGTGATCAGAACACCGGGGAGCTGTTTTTT.

The rearrangement joins TRBV28 to TRBJ2-5; D gene ambiguous. V was pared by 10 bases and J by 1 base, with 13 bases between. The CDR3 is made up of 13 amino acids. Germline V gene sequence: CDR1 MDHEN, CDR2 SYDVKM. Here the CDR3 DNA reads TGTGCCACCCGCCCCCTGGGCCAAGAGACCCAGTACTTC. Translation: CATRPLGQETQYF.

This rearrangement joins TRBV7-9 to TRBJ1-4; possibly TRBD1 for D (5 bases). Germline assignment: CDR1 SEHNR and CDR2 FQNEAQ (reference sequence). The CDR3 totals 15 residues. V was trimmed by 5 bases and J by 8 bases, leaving 18 bases between them. CDR3 protein: CASSPQGGEGEKLFF. CDR3 in DNA: TGTGCCAGCAGCCCCCAAGGAGGGGAGGGCGAAAAACTGTTTTTT.

The rearrangement uses TRBV5-1 and TRBJ2-3, with 8 positions matching TRBD2. From germline, CDR1 is SGHRS and CDR2 YFSETQ. The J segment lost 0 bases and the V segment lost 2 bases, leaving 5 bases of the junction unmatched. The length of the CDR3 is 16 residues. CDR3: CASSLWRLASTDTQYF. As DNA, the CDR3 is TGCGCCAGCAGCTTATGGAGACTAGCGAGCACAGATACGCAGTATTTT.

The V and J genes are TRBV29-1 and TRBJ2-5, with D uncertain. Trimming removed 0 bases from V and 2 bases from J, with 13 bases in between. The V gene's germline CDR1 is SQVTM and CDR2 ANQGSEA. There are 15 residues in the CDR3. Here the CDR3 reads CSVEDLSPLQETQYF. The CDR3 DNA follows: TGCAGCGTTGAAGATCTATCCCCCCTACAAGAGACCCAGTACTTC.

The chain combines TRBV7-2 with TRBJ2-3, with 8 bases matching TRBD2. There are 11 residues in the CDR3. The V gene's germline CDR1 is SGHTA and CDR2 FQGNSA. J gave up 10 bases and V 8 bases, and 5 bases lay outside the gene matches. The CDR3 here is CASGAGESQYF. In DNA, the CDR3 is TGTGCCAGCGGAGCGGGGGAGTCGCAGTATTTT.